Presented here are 22 T cell receptor beta chains from one specimen sequenced in a study of regulatory T cells in long-lasting Graves disease. This sample's time point: persistent/refractory GD, antithyroid drugs over 5 years with positive TRAb. After RNA was extracted from PBMCs, the TCR library was made from it. CDR3-region Arm-PCR and iRepertoire HTBI primers produced the TCR beta libraries. TCRdb independently ran MiXCR on the multiplex PCR reads; one entry per CDR3 protein. In the table there are under 500,000 distinct CDR3 sequences, less than 25% of which are singletons. The starting material was peripheral blood mononuclear cells (PBMCs), obtained when the disease was refractory, from a patient treated with antithyroid drugs. The receptors come from a female donor with Graves disease.

This clonotype was picked up many times. The rearrangement uses TRBV30 and TRBJ1-3, with a weak D call TRBD1 (5 bases). CDR1 is GTSNPN and CDR2 is SVGIG in the germline V gene (reference sequence). The length of the CDR3 is 13 residues. V shed 5 bases and J shed 7 bases, with 15 bases lying between them. The CDR3 DNA reads TGTGCCTGGGAAAGACCGGAGGGGAACACCATATATTTT. Its translation is CAWERPEGNTIYF.

About this clonotype itself: A much larger clone sits a single nucleotide away, making a read error possible. This chain uses TRBV6-1 with TRBJ2-7; TRBD1 is a possible D gene (6 bases). The CDR3 totals 16 residues. Germline V gene data show CDR1 as MNHNS and CDR2 as SASEGT. The CDR3 nucleotides read TGTGCCAGCAGTGAAAGTCCCGAGACAGGAACCTACGAGCAGCACTTC. Its protein product is CASSESPETGTYEQHF.

This clonotype showed up just a few times. The chain recombines TRBV3-1 with TRBJ2-7, with D possibly TRBD1 on 6 matching bases. V shed 0 bases and J shed 7 bases, with 13 bases lying between them. Germline V CDR1 and CDR2: LGHDT, YNNKEL (reference sequence). This CDR3 is 14 amino acids long. CDR3 loop: CASSQDRGPGEQYF. CDR3 DNA: TGTGCCAGCAGCCAAGACAGGGGCCCTGGGGAGCAGTACTTC.

This clonotype was counted many times. This chain uses TRBV27 with TRBJ2-5; 9 positions agree with TRBD1. Germline assignment: CDR1 MNHEY and CDR2 SMNVEV (reference sequence). With V trimmed by 6 bases and J by 0 bases, 5 bases remained unmatched. The CDR3 has 15 residues. Written as DNA, the CDR3 is TGTGCCAGCAGCCAAGGGACAGGGCACCAAGAGACCCAGTACTTC. Residues: CASSQGTGHQETQYF.

Concerning this clonotype itself: A much larger clone lies a single base off, so this may be a read error. V gene TRBV2 combines with J gene TRBJ2-5, with TRBD2 matching over 11 bases. Germline V gives CDR1 SNHLY, CDR2 FYNNEI. This CDR3 contains 17 residues. J lost 11 bases, V lost 7 bases, and 21 bases had no gene match. CDR3 region: CASTKTLTSGKYNEQYF. The CDR3 DNA follows: TGTGCCAGCACCAAGACCCTGACTAGCGGGAAGTACAATGAGCAGTACTTC.

The rearrangement links TRBV6-5 to TRBJ2-3; 7 bases align to TRBD1. This CDR3 is 15 amino acids long. V trimming: 4 bases; J trimming: 2 bases; junction bases outside the gene matches: 6. CDR1 is MNHEY, CDR2 SVGAGI, per germline. Here the CDR3 DNA reads TGTGCCAGCAGTTTCCCGACAGGGATCACAGATACGCAGTATTTT. It is translated as CASSFPTGITDTQYF.

This CDR3 reads CASSDPGTTYGYTF. The CDR3 DNA sequence: TGTGCCAGCAGTGATCCCGGGACAACCTATGGCTACACCTTC. V and J are TRBV25-1 and TRBJ1-2; D is perhaps TRBD1 (6 bases). Germline CDR1 MGHDK, CDR2 SYGVNS. This CDR3 is built from 14 residues. V was pared by 3 bases and J by 4 bases, with 12 bases between.

The chain links TRBV6-4 to TRBJ1-5; 9 positions match TRBD1. The trim removed 4 bases at V and 1 base at J, leaving 2 bases unmatched. CDR1 MRHNA and CDR2 SNTAGT come from the germline V gene. There are 15 residues in the CDR3. CDR3 sequence reads: CASSVGQGSNQPQHF. The DNA for the CDR3 is TGTGCCAGCAGTGTGGGACAGGGAAGCAATCAGCCCCAGCATTTT.

This clonotype appeared a few times. This chain connects TRBV7-8 to TRBJ2-7, with 16 bases identical to TRBD2. V lost 5 bases, J lost 7 bases, and 11 bases stayed unmatched. The germline V gene has CDR1 SGHVS and CDR2 FQNEAQ. The CDR3 totals 17 residues. CDR3 in amino acids: CASSPATGTSGRDEQYF. DNA of the CDR3: TGTGCCAGCAGCCCCGCTACCGGGACTAGCGGGAGGGATGAGCAGTACTTC.

This clonotype was detected many times. The chain is built from TRBV5-1 and TRBJ1-1; no clear D gene. Germline assignment: CDR1 SGHRS and CDR2 YFSETQ. This CDR3 is 14 amino acids long. V dropped 1 base and J dropped 0 bases, with 7 bases sitting between them. CDR3: CASSLWDLNTEAFF. The CDR3 DNA sequence: TGCGCCAGCAGCTTGTGGGATTTGAACACTGAAGCTTTCTTT. The variable domain in full, with the rest retrieved from reference TRBV5-1 and TRBJ1-1, is KAGVTQTPRYLIKTRGQQVTLSCSPISGHRSVSWYQQTPGQGLQFLFEYFSETQRNKGNFPGRFSGRQFSNSRSEMNVSTLELGDSALYLCASSLWDLNTEAFFGQGTRLTVV.

This clonotype was detected ten times or more. V and J are TRBV28 and TRBJ2-6; 7 bases line up with TRBD1. CDR1 and CDR2 from the germline V gene are MDHEN and SYDVKM. J gave up 0 bases and V 4 bases, and 0 bases lay outside the gene matches. The CDR3 runs 15 residues. CDR3 sequence: CASSWDSSGANVLTF. CDR3 bases: TGTGCCAGCAGTTGGGACAGCTCTGGGGCCAACGTCCTGACTTTC.

This clonotype was found many times. This chain links TRBV28 with TRBJ1-5, with a weak D call TRBD1 (5 bases). Germline-derived CDR1 and CDR2 are MDHEN and SYDVKM. V lost 5 bases and J lost 7, with 18 bases in between. The CDR3 is 15 residues long. The CDR3 sequence is CASSTHQGKGQPQHF. CDR3 coding DNA: TGTGCCAGCAGTACGCATCAGGGAAAAGGACAGCCCCAGCATTTT.

This clonotype was observed many times. The V call is TRBV7-8, the J call TRBJ2-7; D perhaps matches TRBD2 (6 bases). V shed 4 bases and J shed 7 bases, with 14 bases lying between them. Germline V gives CDR1 SGHVS, CDR2 FQNEAQ. The CDR3 spans 13 residues. CDR3 protein: CASSSRDSWEQYF. The CDR3 nucleotides are TGTGCCAGCAGCTCCCGGGACTCGTGGGAGCAGTACTTC.

This clonotype was observed many times. The chain is built from TRBV24-1 and TRBJ2-6, with TRBD2 identical over 8 bases. The CDR3 sequence is 15 residues long. Per the germline V gene, CDR1 is KGHDR and CDR2 is SFDVKD. Trimming cost V 6 bases and J 0 bases; bases outside gene matches: 0. CDR3 residues: CATSSGGSGANVLTF. In nucleotides, the CDR3 is TGTGCCACCAGTAGCGGGGGCTCTGGGGCCAACGTCCTGACTTTC.

A note on this clonotype: A much larger clone is a single base away; this may be a read error. The chain uses TRBV6-1 and TRBJ2-5; 10 bases are shared with TRBD2. The germline CDR1 and CDR2 sequences are MNHNS and SASEGT. The CDR3 totals 14 residues. This CDR3 reads CASSPSGRSETQCF. The CDR3 coding sequence is TGTGCCAGCAGCCCTAGCGGGAGATCTGAGACCCAGTGCTTC.

This clonotype was observed a handful of times. This chain uses TRBV20-1 with TRBJ2-4; 8 nucleotides match TRBD2. J gave up 7 bases and V 3 bases, and 14 bases lay outside the gene matches. This CDR3 region has 16 residues. Germline lookup yields CDR1 DFQATT and CDR2 SNEGSKA (reference sequence). The CDR3 sequence: CSARTSREGRVNIQYF. Written as DNA, the CDR3 is TGCAGTGCTAGGACTTCTCGGGAGGGCCGTGTGAACATTCAGTACTTC.

This clonotype showed up just a few times. The chain is built from TRBV6-2 or TRBV6-3 and TRBJ2-5, with D maybe TRBD2 (6 bases). The ends were cut back, 5 bases at V and 4 bases at J, with 17 bases in the middle. CDR3 length: 15 residues. CDR1 and CDR2 from the germline V gene are MNHEY and SVGEGT. The DNA for the CDR3 is TGTGCCAGCAGTGAGATAAATGGAGGGATAGAGACCCAGTACTTC. This gives the protein CASSEINGGIETQYF.

Ten or more counts support this clonotype. V usage is TRBV5-1 and J usage is TRBJ1-1; D unclear. The germline V gene encodes CDR1 SGHRS and CDR2 YFSETQ. The germline V and J ends were trimmed by 4 bases and 0 bases, with 16 bases remaining between them. The CDR3 is 16 amino acids. The CDR3 nucleotides are TGCGCCAGCAGCCCTCGGGCGGGCGGAATGAACACTGAAGCTTTCTTT. This sequence encodes CASSPRAGGMNTEAFF.

The V and J genes are TRBV7-2 and TRBJ1-2; D gene unclear. The CDR3 sequence is 15 residues long. V lost 5 bases, J lost 7 bases, and 20 bases lay in between. Germline V gene lookup returns CDR1 SGHTA and CDR2 FQGNSA. For the CDR3, the DNA is TGTGCCAGCAGCCAAACACAATCTTGGGCGGGTGGCTACACCTTC. Translating it yields CASSQTQSWAGGYTF.

This clonotype was recorded at least ten times. This chain links TRBV6-1 with TRBJ1-1; no clear D. The CDR3 runs to 12 residues. The V gene's germline CDR1 is MNHNS and CDR2 SASEGT. V was clipped by 6 bases and J by 10 bases, with 15 bases between them. The CDR3 nucleotides read TGTGCCAGCAGGGGCATTCCGCGTGCAGCTTTCTTT. Amino acid sequence: CASRGIPRAAFF.

This clonotype was found a few times. DNA for the CDR3: TGTGCCAGCAGTTCCCCCGCGGGGGCCCAGTACTTC. Its translation is CASSSPAGAQYF. The rearrangement uses TRBV6-5 and TRBJ2-5, with 7 bases lining up with TRBD2. The CDR3 has 12 residues. The germline V gene has CDR1 MNHEY and CDR2 SVGAGI. V lost 4 bases to trimming and J lost 9 bases; unmatched junction nucleotides: 5.

The V gene is TRBV10-3, the J gene TRBJ1-1, with D perhaps TRBD1 (5 bases). The CDR3 is 14 amino acids. The V gene's germline CDR1 is ENHRY and CDR2 SYGVKD. V was clipped by 3 bases and J by 3 bases, with 11 bases between them. The CDR3 DNA is TGTGCCATCAGTGATAGGGGCGCGGACACTGAAGCTTTCTTT. Translated: CAISDRGADTEAFF.